Listed here are 21 T cell receptor beta chains from one sample, sequenced in a study of glioma-infiltrating T cells after dendritic cell vaccination. Some clones are missing from TCRdb's copy, which holds only in-frame ones; the method was immunoSEQ multiplex PCR. Of around 96,000 clones in the sample, over 60% are singletons; the top ten hold about 6.5%. Source: blood, taken before dendritic cell vaccination. These receptors originate from a human donor with glioblastoma.

This chain links TRBV11-2 with TRBJ2-1; 9 bases line up with TRBD2. Germline CDR1 reads SGHAT; CDR2 reads FQNNGV. V trimming: 0 bases; J trimming: 5 bases; junction bases outside the gene matches: 8. CDR3 length equals 17 residues. DNA of the CDR3: TGTGCCAGCAGCTTAGATATGCCCCTAGCGGGGCACAATGAGCAGTTCTTC. Protein product: CASSLDMPLAGHNEQFF.

This clone was observed a few times. This sequence joins TRBV6-1 and TRBJ1-2; D gene ambiguous. Deletions cut 3 bases from V and 5 bases from J, with 16 bases between. This CDR3 is 15 amino acids long. Germline-derived CDR1 and CDR2 are MNHNS and SASEGT. DNA for the CDR3: TGTGCCAGCAGTGAGGCCCCGGGTGGATCGTATGGCTACACCTTC. Translation gives CASSEAPGGSYGYTF.

The chain has TRBV5-4 and TRBJ2-1; perhaps TRBD1 as D (7 bases). This CDR3 region has 15 residues. V shed 2 bases and J shed 6 bases, with 15 bases lying between them. Per germline, CDR1 SGHNT and CDR2 YYREEE (reference sequence). CDR3 in DNA: TGTGCCAGCAGCTTAAGTCAGGGGGGCTTCAATGAGCAGTTCTTC. As protein: CASSLSQGGFNEQFF.

The chain has TRBV18 and TRBJ2-3; D remains unclear. CDR1 KGHSH and CDR2 LQKENI come from the germline V gene. The V and J ends lost 5 bases and 3 bases respectively, with 12 bases between them. The CDR3 runs 14 residues. DNA of the CDR3: TGTGCCAGCTCATCTAACGCGGTAACAGATACGCAGTATTTT. This encodes CASSSNAVTDTQYF.

The V gene is TRBV5-1, the J gene TRBJ2-3; 10 nucleotides agree with TRBD2. The CDR3 contains 15 residues. Germline-derived CDR1 and CDR2 are SGHRS and YFSETQ. V lost 5 bases, J lost 4 bases, and 7 bases stayed unmatched. The CDR3 nucleotides are TGCGCCAGCAGGAACGGAGCGGGGGGGCCAGATACGCAGTATTTT. Residues: CASRNGAGGPDTQYF. Based on the CDR3 plus reference TRBV5-1 and TRBJ2-3, the full variable domain is KAGVTQTPRYLIKTRGQQVTLSCSPISGHRSVSWYQQTPGQGLQFLFEYFSETQRNKGNFPGRFSGRQFSNSRSEMNVSTLELGDSALYLCASRNGAGGPDTQYFGPGTRLTVL.

The chain employs TRBV28 and TRBJ2-1; D remains unclear. From germline, CDR1 is MDHEN and CDR2 SYDVKM. Between the trimmed V and J ends, which lost 7 bases and 2 bases, there was a span of 9 bases. CDR3 length: 13 amino acids. DNA for the CDR3: TGTGCCAGCATAGAAGAACCCTACAATGAGCAGTTCTTC. This encodes CASIEEPYNEQFF.

The J gene is TRBJ2-7, the V gene TRBV2; D unresolved. V lost 6 bases to trimming and J lost 2 bases, with 14 bases between them. The germline CDR1 and CDR2 sequences are SNHLY and FYNNEI. CDR3 length: 14 residues. The CDR3 region is CASRLTHPPYEQYF. DNA for the CDR3: TGTGCCAGCAGACTAACCCACCCCCCCTACGAGCAGTACTTC.

The CDR3 DNA reads TGTGCCAGCAGCTGCCGACAGGGGCGTAATATGAGGGACACTGAAGCTTTCTTT. Translation: CASSCRQGRNMRDTEAFF. The chain is built from TRBV21-1 and TRBJ1-1; the listed D gene, TRBD1, was not tested against the DNA. TRBV21-1 is given as a pseudogene. This CDR3 is built from 18 residues.

J is TRBJ2-7 and V is TRBV2, with D possibly TRBD2 on 6 matching bases. V was trimmed by 5 bases and J by 4 bases, leaving 15 bases between them. CDR1 and CDR2 (germline): SNHLY, FYNNEI. The CDR3 covers 14 residues. The chain's CDR3 is CASSLTRPRYEQYF. The CDR3, as DNA: TGTGCCAGCAGTCTGACTAGGCCGAGGTACGAGCAGTACTTC.

This chain uses TRBV9 with TRBJ2-5; D might be TRBD1 (7 bases). CDR3 size: 15 residues. The germline V gene has CDR1 SGDLS and CDR2 YYNGEE. The germline V and J ends were trimmed by 2 bases and 5 bases, with 16 bases remaining between them. CDR3 nucleotides: TGTGCCAGCAGCGTGACCGACAGGGAGGTTGAGACCCAGTACTTC. Amino acid sequence: CASSVTDREVETQYF.

This clone has a handful of counts. V and J are TRBV4-1 and TRBJ2-1, with 9 bases identical to TRBD2. The CDR3 is 19 amino acids. Germline-derived CDR1 and CDR2 are MGHRA and YSYEKL. The trim removed 1 base at V and 5 bases at J, leaving 15 bases unmatched. CDR3 residues: CASSQVPTRSGLANNEQFF. The CDR3 nucleotides are TGCGCCAGCAGCCAAGTTCCTACTCGCTCGGGACTAGCTAACAATGAGCAGTTCTTC.

The chain carries TRBV28 and TRBJ2-7; 10 bases match TRBD1. The CDR3 has 15 amino acids. Germline CDR1 is MDHEN and CDR2 is SYDVKM. V was clipped by 6 bases and J by 0 bases; unmatched bases: 5. The DNA of the CDR3 is TGTGCCAGCAGGAGGACAGGGGGTTACTCCTACGAGCAGTACTTC. Protein: CASRRTGGYSYEQYF.

V and J are TRBV30 and TRBJ2-1; TRBD2 matches at 12 bases. The CDR3 covers 15 residues. With 0 bases clipped from V and 7 bases from J, the junction kept 4 bases outside the gene matches. CDR1 and CDR2 from the germline V gene are GTSNPN and SVGIG (reference sequence). This CDR3 is CAWSVSLAGGNEQFF. Written as DNA, the CDR3 is TGTGCCTGGAGTGTGTCACTAGCGGGGGGAAATGAGCAGTTCTTC.

The gene calls are TRBV2 and TRBJ2-5; 10 bases match TRBD2. The CDR3 is made up of 16 amino acids. CDR1 and CDR2 from the germline V gene are SNHLY and FYNNEI. V was clipped by 7 bases and J by 0 bases; unmatched bases: 8. CDR3 loop: CASTADSGRNQETQYF. CDR3 nucleotides: TGTGCCAGCACAGCGGATAGCGGGAGGAACCAAGAGACCCAGTACTTC.

This chain connects TRBV6-1 to TRBJ1-5; no clear D gene. The CDR3 runs 14 residues. The V end lost 3 bases, the J end lost 6 bases, and 12 bases lay between the germline ends. CDR1 and CDR2 from the germline V gene are MNHNS and SASEGT. CDR3 DNA: TGTGCCAGCAGTGAGTCGGCTGGAGGTCAGCCCCAGCATTTT. It is translated as CASSESAGGQPQHF.

The chain employs TRBV9 and TRBJ2-7, with TRBD2 as a possible D gene (5 bases). There are 14 residues in the CDR3. The germline gives CDR1 SGDLS, CDR2 YYNGEE. Deletions cut 1 base from V and 7 bases from J, with 15 bases between. The CDR3 loop is CASSVLPEPGEQYF. CDR3 nucleotide sequence: TGTGCCAGCAGCGTACTGCCGGAGCCGGGAGAGCAGTACTTC. Filled out from reference TRBV9 and TRBJ2-7, the complete variable domain reads DSGVTQTPKHLITATGQRVTLRCSPRSGDLSVYWYQQSLDQGLQFLIQYYNGEERAKGNILERFSAQQFPDLHSELNLSSLELGDSALYFCASSVLPEPGEQYFGPGTRLTVT.

The gene calls are TRBV7-2 and TRBJ1-3; D ambiguous. V was clipped by 3 bases and J by 0 bases, with 15 bases between them. The CDR3 has 17 amino acids. CDR1 is SGHTA and CDR2 is FQGNSA in the germline V gene. As DNA, the CDR3 is TGTGCCAGCAGCTTTTGGCAGGCTGGAGGCTCTGGAAACACCATATATTTT. Its translation: CASSFWQAGGSGNTIYF.

V and J are TRBV27 and TRBJ2-7; 8 bases agree with TRBD1. CDR1 MNHEY and CDR2 SMNVEV come from the germline V gene (reference sequence). The CDR3 spans 13 residues. The junction had 9 bases not matched to a gene; V was cut back by 8 bases and J by 6 bases. This CDR3 is CASVSPTGGEQYF. In DNA form, the CDR3 reads TGTGCCAGCGTAAGCCCAACAGGGGGCGAGCAGTACTTC.

A few counts support this clone. The rearrangement uses TRBV5-6 and TRBJ1-1; 10 bases line up with TRBD1. Germline-derived CDR1 and CDR2 are SGHDT and YYEEEE. The V and J ends lost 3 bases and 3 bases, in that order; junction bases with no gene match: 5. This CDR3 spans 15 amino acids. The CDR3 loop reads CASSSGGTGDTEAFF. The CDR3 DNA sequence: TGTGCCAGCAGCTCCGGCGGGACAGGGGACACTGAAGCTTTCTTT. Looking up the rest from reference TRBV5-6 and TRBJ1-1 gives the full variable domain: DAGVTQSPTHLIKTRGQQVTLRCSPKSGHDTVSWYQQALGQGPQFIFQYYEEEERQRGNFPDRFSGHQFPNYSSELNVNALLLGDSALYLCASSSGGTGDTEAFFGQGTRLTVV.

This chain links TRBV9 with TRBJ2-3; 10 positions agree with TRBD2. V dropped 5 bases and J dropped 2; count of bases not matched to a gene: 14. Germline CDR1 reads SGDLS; CDR2 reads YYNGEE. There are 18 residues in the CDR3. The CDR3 nucleotides read TGTGCCAGCAGTGCCACTAGCGGGAACGGGGTAGTCACAGATACGCAGTATTTT. As protein: CASSATSGNGVVTDTQYF.

The V and J genes are TRBV29-1 and TRBJ2-7, with 10 bases aligning to TRBD1. From germline, CDR1 is SQVTM and CDR2 ANQGSEA. CDR3 length: 13 residues. The ends lost 3 bases at V and 9 bases at J; junction bases unmatched: 8. CDR3 nucleotide sequence: TGCAGCGTTGAGACAGGGGGCGTAAGCCCGCAGTACTTC. This codes for CSVETGGVSPQYF.